This entry is about one TCR beta chain. This entry belongs to a study of T cell changes during pregnancy in multiple sclerosis. Sequencing used immunoSEQ multiplex PCR; TCRdb keeps in-frame clones, though not all of them. The sample lists 90,000 to 130,000 clones; roughly nine tenths were seen once. The ends were cut back, 2 bases at V and 6 bases at J, with 11 bases in the middle. This CDR3 is 14 amino acids long. Germline V gives CDR1 MNHEY, CDR2 SVGAGI. The starting material was peripheral blood, obtained in the third trimester of pregnancy. The chain carries TRBV6-5 and TRBJ2-1, with D unclear. This clonotype was obtained from a female donor with multiple sclerosis, enrolled in a pregnancy study. Here the CDR3 reads CASSYRGYLNEQFF. CDR3 bases: TGTGCCAGCAGTTACAGAGGCTACCTCAATGAGCAGTTCTTC.